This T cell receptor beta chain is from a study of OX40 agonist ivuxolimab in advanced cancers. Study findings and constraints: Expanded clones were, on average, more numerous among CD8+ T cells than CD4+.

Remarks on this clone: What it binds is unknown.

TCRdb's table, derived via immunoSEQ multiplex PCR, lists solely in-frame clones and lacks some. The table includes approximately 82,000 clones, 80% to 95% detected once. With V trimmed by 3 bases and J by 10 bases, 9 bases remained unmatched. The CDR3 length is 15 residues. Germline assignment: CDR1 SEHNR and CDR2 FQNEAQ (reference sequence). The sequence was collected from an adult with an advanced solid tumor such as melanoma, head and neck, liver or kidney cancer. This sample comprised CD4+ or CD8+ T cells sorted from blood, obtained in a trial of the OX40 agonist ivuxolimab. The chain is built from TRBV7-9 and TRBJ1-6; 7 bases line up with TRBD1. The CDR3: CASSLGSTGYSPLHF. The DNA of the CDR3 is TGTGCCAGCAGCTTGGGATCGACAGGGTACTCACCCCTCCACTTT. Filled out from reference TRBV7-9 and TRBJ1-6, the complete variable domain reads DTGVSQNPRHKITKRGQNVTFRCDPISEHNRLYWYRQTLGQGPEFLTYFQNEAQLEKSRLLSDRFSAERPKGSFSTLEIQRTEQGDSAMYLCASSLGSTGYSPLHFGNGTRLTVT.